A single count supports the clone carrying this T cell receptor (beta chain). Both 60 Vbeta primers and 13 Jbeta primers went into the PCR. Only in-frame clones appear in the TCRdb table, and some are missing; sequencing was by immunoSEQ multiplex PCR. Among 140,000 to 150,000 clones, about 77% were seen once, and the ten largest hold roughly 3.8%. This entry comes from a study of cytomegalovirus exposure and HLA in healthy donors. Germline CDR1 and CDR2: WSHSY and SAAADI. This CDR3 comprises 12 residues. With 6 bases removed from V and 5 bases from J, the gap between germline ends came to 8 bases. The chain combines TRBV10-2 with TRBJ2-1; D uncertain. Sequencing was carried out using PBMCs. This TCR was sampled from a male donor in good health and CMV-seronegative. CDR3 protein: CASRPQNNEQFF. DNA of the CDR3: TGCGCCAGCAGACCCCAGAACAATGAGCAGTTCTTC.